This T cell receptor beta chain was sequenced during a study of post-analysis software for immune sequencing data. Study context: Relapsing-remitting, secondary progressive and progressive-relapsing forms made up the multiple sclerosis disease courses. Study-level points and caveats: Controls had significantly higher normalized Chao1 diversity than multiple sclerosis patients. TRBV5-6, TRBV5-1 and TRBV20-1 belonged to a set of roughly 5 TRBV segments that were more frequent in patients than controls.

In this sample, this clonotype turned up a few times. As yet, its antigen is unknown. Prepared libraries of TCR beta cDNA carried unique molecular identifiers. Researchers reported approximately 480,000 cDNA molecules coming from about 0.98 to 11 million T cells. One entry per CDR3 protein results from TCRdb running MiXCR on the PCR reads. The sample includes 820,000 or so distinct CDR3 sequences, roughly 58% seen only once; the top ten take under 6%. This CDR3 region has 15 residues. Trimming removed 0 bases from V and 11 bases from J, with 17 bases in between. Sequences were obtained from blood. The clonotype was recovered from a girl between 5 and 17 years old with multiple sclerosis. The gene calls are TRBV12-3 or TRBV12-4 and TRBJ2-1; D not certain. The DNA of the CDR3 is TGTGCCAGCAGTTTAGCGCGTCGGGTTACAATGCAGCAGTTCTTC. This encodes CASSLARRVTMQQFF.